Here is one TCR beta chain with its context. Its antigen has not been determined. Base qualities are not recorded, but no much larger clone differs from it by a single base. TCRdb lists the instrument as Illumina HiSeq 1500. TCRdb's own reprocessing of the public reads used fastp at Q25 and MiXCR and kept productive beta chains. Rows are combined by CDR3 protein, so each entry shows the most common genes and DNA. The sample records about 830,000 distinct CDR3 sequences, over 25% of which are singletons. The ten largest clonotypes hold roughly an eighth of the sample. The record originates from a study of T cell repertoires in cytomegalovirus infection (dated by TCRdb to about 2019). About the full investigation: Alongside well-studied HLA-B-restricted epitopes, the peptide stimulations were aimed at recently identified HLA-C-restricted CMV epitopes, whose presentation resists viral immunomodulation. Because public TCR beta signatures pointed to carriage of CMV infection together with the matching HLA type, the HLA type of each donor mattered for the analysis. Beyond this particular receptor, the publication reports: In the ex vivo response, HLA-C-restricted CMV-specific TCR beta clonotypes were dominant, and in two of eight donors the single most frequent clonotype came from this HLA-C-restricted group. In both this cohort and an independent roughly 400-donor cohort, the cumulative frequency of public TCR beta family members distinguished carriers of CMV infection plus the relevant HLA type.

The CDR3 holds 16 amino acids from the cysteine to the phenylalanine. The DNA shown is the 48-base CDR3, in frame from base 1. Taken from the germline V gene, the CDR1 and CDR2 loops are MNHEY and SVGAGI. Deletion took 0 bases off V and 0 bases off J, with a span of 11 bases between the germline ends. The treatment or condition label for this specimen denotes: in vitro stimulation with specific CMV peptide epitopes to enrich CMV-specific T cells. Recombination joined TRBV6-5 with TRBJ2-5, and TRBD2 may be the D gene, going by 5 matching bases. Sequences were derived from cultured CD8+ T cells from PBMCs, sampled from culture after CMV antigen stimulation. The source is a human donor in good health (CMV status not recorded). Some clones in this sample may be carry-over from other donors' samples. The base sequence is TGTGCCAGCAGTTACTCGGAAGGACTCTACCAAGAGACCCAGTACTTC. The translation is CASSYSEGLYQETQYF.